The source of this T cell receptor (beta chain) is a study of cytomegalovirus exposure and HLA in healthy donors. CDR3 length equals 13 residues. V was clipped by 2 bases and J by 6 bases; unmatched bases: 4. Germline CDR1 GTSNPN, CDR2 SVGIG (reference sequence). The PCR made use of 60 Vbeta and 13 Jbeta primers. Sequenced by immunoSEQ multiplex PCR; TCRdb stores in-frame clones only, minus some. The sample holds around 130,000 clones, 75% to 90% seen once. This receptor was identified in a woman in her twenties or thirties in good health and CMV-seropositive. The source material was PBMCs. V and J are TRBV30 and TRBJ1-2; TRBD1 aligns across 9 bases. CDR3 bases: TGTGCCTGGAGTTGGACAGGGGCAGATGGCTACACCTTC. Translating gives CAWSWTGADGYTF.